This passage covers 32 T cell receptor beta chains from one sample sequenced in a study of T cell repertoires in cytomegalovirus infection. TCRdb ran MiXCR on the reads and lists one entry per CDR3 protein. The sample holds more than 85,000 distinct CDR3 sequences, around a quarter seen once. The sequencing input was CD8+ T cells from PBMCs. The receptors originated from a human donor in good health (CMV status not recorded). Some clones in this sample may be carry-over from other donors' samples.

This clonotype has only a few counts. This chain uses TRBV7-3 with TRBJ2-3; 8 nucleotides agree with TRBD2. The CDR3 runs 14 residues. Trimming took 9 bases from V and 2 from J; bases not matched to a gene: 7. The germline V gene has CDR1 SGHTA and CDR2 FQGTGA. Written as DNA, the CDR3 is TGTGCCAGTAAATTAGCGGGGTACACAGATACGCAGTATTTT. Amino acids: CASKLAGYTDTQYF. Based on the CDR3 plus reference TRBV7-3 and TRBJ2-3, the full variable domain is GAGVSQTPSNKVTEKGKYVELRCDPISGHTALYWYRQSLGQGPEFLIYFQGTGAADDSGLPNDRFFAVRPEGSVSTLKIQRTERGDSAVYLCASKLAGYTDTQYFGPGTRLTVL.

The CDR3 DNA follows: TGTGCCAGCAGTTTAACCCAACTGGGCACAGATACGCAGTATTTT. It translates to CASSLTQLGTDTQYF. The genes are TRBV27 and TRBJ2-3, with D unclear. In germline, CDR1 is MNHEY, CDR2 SMNVEV (reference sequence). The CDR3 runs to 15 residues. The V end lost 2 bases, the J end lost 1 base, and 10 bases lay between the germline ends.

This clonotype has a handful of counts. The chain has TRBV2 and TRBJ1-1; D remains unclear. V lost 6 bases, J lost 0 bases, and 11 bases lay in between. Germline values: CDR1 SNHLY, CDR2 FYNNEI. CDR3 length equals 14 residues. The CDR3 region is CASSPTEMNTEAFF. DNA for the CDR3: TGTGCCAGCAGCCCGACGGAGATGAACACTGAAGCTTTCTTT. Looking up the rest from reference TRBV2 and TRBJ1-1 gives the full variable domain: EPEVTQTPSHQVTQMGQEVILRCVPISNHLYFYWYRQILGQKVEFLVSFYNNEISEKSEIFDDQFSVERPDGSNFTLKIRSTKLEDSAMYFCASSPTEMNTEAFFGQGTRLTVV.

There are many counts of this clonotype. The chain couples TRBV5-6 to TRBJ2-3, with D unresolved. This CDR3 spans 15 amino acids. Trimming pared 0 bases from V and 3 bases from J, leaving 11 bases between. The germline V gene encodes CDR1 SGHDT and CDR2 YYEEEE. CDR3 amino acids: CASSLVGGWTDTQYF. CDR3 DNA: TGTGCCAGCAGCTTGGTGGGCGGATGGACAGATACGCAGTATTTT. The full variable domain, rest sourced from reference TRBV5-6 and TRBJ2-3, is DAGVTQSPTHLIKTRGQQVTLRCSPKSGHDTVSWYQQALGQGPQFIFQYYEEEERQRGNFPDRFSGHQFPNYSSELNVNALLLGDSALYLCASSLVGGWTDTQYFGPGTRLTVL.

This chain connects TRBV2 to TRBJ1-1, with D possibly being TRBD1 (6 bases). V lost 10 bases and J lost 5, with 23 bases in between. The CDR3 runs to 15 residues. Germline V gene sequence: CDR1 SNHLY, CDR2 FYNNEI. CDR3 sequence: CATSVQEGGGTEAFF. CDR3 nucleotides: TGTGCCACATCGGTACAGGAAGGGGGAGGAACTGAAGCTTTCTTT.

This clonotype was seen ten or more times. The chain employs TRBV7-2 and TRBJ1-2; 9 positions match TRBD1. The CDR3 is 13 residues long. J gave up 3 bases and V 8 bases, and 4 bases lay outside the gene matches. CDR1 is SGHTA and CDR2 is FQGNSA in the germline V gene. The CDR3: CASWDREHYGYTF. For the CDR3, the DNA is TGTGCCAGCTGGGACAGGGAACACTATGGCTACACCTTC.

J is TRBJ1-6 and V is TRBV7-9; a possible D gene is TRBD1 (5 bases). This CDR3 is 12 amino acids long. Germline CDR1 and CDR2: SEHNR and FQNEAQ (reference sequence). Trimming took 1 base from V and 18 from J, leaving 13 bases between them. This CDR3 reads CASSLGGSAPHF. CDR3 nucleotides: TGTGCCAGCAGCTTAGGGGGGTCTGCCCCCCACTTT.

This clonotype was counted between two and nine times. The CDR3 nucleotides read TGTGCCAGCAGCCCCGGGGTAGCGGGAGAGTCCTACAATGAGCAGTTCTTC. The encoded protein is CASSPGVAGESYNEQFF. The genes are TRBV11-2 and TRBJ2-1, with TRBD2 identical over 9 bases. Germline V gives CDR1 SGHAT, CDR2 FQNNGV. This CDR3 has 17 amino acids. The ends lost 5 bases at V and 1 base at J; junction bases unmatched: 9.

The sample holds a few counts of this clonotype. V usage is TRBV9 and J usage is TRBJ2-7; TRBD2 matches 10 bases. Germline V lookup: CDR1 SGDLS, CDR2 YYNGEE. This CDR3 is 14 amino acids long. J was trimmed by 0 bases and V by 7 bases; bases with no gene match: 4. CDR3 bases: TGTGCCAGCGCGAGCGGGAGGGACTCCTACGAGCAGTACTTC. This sequence encodes CASASGRDSYEQYF. The whole variable domain, remainder taken from reference TRBV9 and TRBJ2-7, is DSGVTQTPKHLITATGQRVTLRCSPRSGDLSVYWYQQSLDQGLQFLIQYYNGEERAKGNILERFSAQQFPDLHSELNLSSLELGDSALYFCASASGRDSYEQYFGPGTRLTVT.

V is TRBV29-1 and J is TRBJ2-1; 14 nucleotides agree with TRBD2. The germline V gene encodes CDR1 SQVTM and CDR2 ANQGSEA. The CDR3 has 14 residues. V lost 5 bases to trimming and J lost 10 bases; unmatched junction nucleotides: 7. CDR3 in DNA: TGCAGCGTTCCCCCGACTAGCGGGGGGGAGGAGCAGTTCTTC. Translation: CSVPPTSGGEEQFF.

This clonotype was observed at least ten times. This rearrangement joins TRBV7-9 to TRBJ2-3; no firm D call. The germline gives CDR1 SEHNR, CDR2 FQNEAQ (reference sequence). The CDR3 spans 13 residues. The ends were cut back, 2 bases at V and 0 bases at J, with 3 bases in the middle. The CDR3 here is CASSLPSTDTQYF. Here the CDR3 DNA reads TGTGCCAGCAGCTTACCCAGCACAGATACGCAGTATTTT.

This clonotype showed up just a few times. The chain is built from TRBV5-1 and TRBJ2-7; no clear D. Germline V gene lookup returns CDR1 SGHRS and CDR2 YFSETQ. The germline V and J ends were trimmed by 0 bases and 4 bases, with 17 bases remaining between them. The CDR3 sequence is 16 residues long. CDR3 amino acids: CASSLAGRSPGYEQYF. As DNA, the CDR3 is TGCGCCAGCAGCTTGGCGGGTCGCTCACCCGGGTACGAGCAGTACTTC.

This chain connects TRBV28 to TRBJ2-6, with D perhaps matching TRBD1 or TRBD2 (6 bases each). V dropped 10 bases and J dropped 4 bases, with 26 bases sitting between them. The germline V gene encodes CDR1 MDHEN and CDR2 SYDVKM. The CDR3 has 18 amino acids. This CDR3 is CATMALTGGAAGANVLTF. The CDR3 DNA reads as TGTGCCACCATGGCCCTGACCGGGGGCGCAGCCGGGGCCAACGTCCTGACTTTC.

The chain recombines TRBV29-1 with TRBJ2-1, with TRBD2 matching 9 bases. This CDR3 has 14 amino acids. The germline V gene encodes CDR1 SQVTM and CDR2 ANQGSEA. In DNA form, the CDR3 reads TGCAGTGGGACGGGCGGGAGGGCCAGGGATGAGCAGTTCTTC. Translated, it gives CSGTGGRARDEQFF.

V and J are TRBV27 and TRBJ1-1, with D unresolved. Germline CDR1 reads MNHEY; CDR2 reads SMNVEV (reference sequence). Trimming took off 1 base at V and 5 bases at J, with 11 bases between the two ends. The CDR3 covers 14 residues. The CDR3 region has the DNA TGTGCCAGCAGTTTATTCGGAGGGAAGACTGAAGCTTTCTTT. It translates to CASSLFGGKTEAFF.

CDR3 protein: CASTMGLAGGLGTGELFF. The CDR3 DNA is TGTGCCAGCACCATGGGACTAGCGGGGGGGCTGGGCACCGGGGAGCTGTTTTTT. The chain links TRBV12-3 or TRBV12-4 to TRBJ2-2; 16 nucleotides agree with TRBD2. The CDR3 loop spans 18 amino acids. The V gene end was trimmed by 7 bases and the J gene end by 4 bases; junction bases not matched to a gene: 9.

This clonotype was seen ten or more times. This chain uses TRBV7-9 with TRBJ1-2, with 7 bases identical to TRBD1. The CDR3 sequence is 15 residues long. Germline trimming cut 3 bases from V and 4 bases from J; bases unmatched to any gene: 8. Germline V gene sequence: CDR1 SEHNR, CDR2 FQNEAQ (reference sequence). The CDR3 here is CASSFPRGDSYGYTF. The CDR3 nucleotides read TGTGCCAGCAGCTTCCCACGGGGGGACAGCTATGGCTACACCTTC.

This chain connects TRBV12-3 or TRBV12-4 to TRBJ2-5; D is undetermined. This CDR3 has 14 amino acids. V gave up 3 bases and J gave up 5 bases, with 13 bases separating them. CDR3: CASSLVGPGETQYF. In nucleotides, the CDR3 is TGTGCCAGCAGTTTGGTGGGCCCCGGCGAGACCCAGTACTTC.

There are many counts of this clonotype. The chain is built from TRBV7-2 and TRBJ2-1; 7 nucleotides agree with TRBD1. V was clipped by 0 bases and J by 4 bases; unmatched bases: 0. The CDR3 has 14 amino acids. Germline V gives CDR1 SGHTA, CDR2 FQGNSA. CDR3 amino acids: CASSLAGQYNEQFF. In nucleotides, the CDR3 is TGTGCCAGCAGCTTAGCGGGACAGTACAATGAGCAGTTCTTC.

The J gene is TRBJ1-5, the V gene TRBV5-4; no reliable D call. This CDR3 has 14 residues. V shed 3 bases and J shed 7 bases, with 14 bases lying between them. CDR1 and CDR2 from the germline V gene are SGHNT and YYREEE (reference sequence). CDR3 loop: CASSSTGFGQPQHF. The CDR3 DNA sequence: TGTGCCAGCAGCTCCACGGGTTTCGGCCAGCCCCAGCATTTT. Full variable domain (rest looked up from reference TRBV5-4 and TRBJ1-5): ETGVTQSPTHLIKTRGQQVTLRCSSQSGHNTVSWYQQALGQGPQFIFQYYREEENGRGNFPPRFSGLQFPNYSSELNVNALELDDSALYLCASSSTGFGQPQHFGDGTRLSIL.

This clonotype has just a few counts. The chain links TRBV20-1 to TRBJ1-5; D might be TRBD1 (6 bases). Trimming pared 2 bases from V and 5 bases from J, leaving 16 bases between. There are 15 residues in the CDR3. Germline V gene data show CDR1 as DFQATT and CDR2 as SNEGSKA (reference sequence). In nucleotides, the CDR3 is TGCAGTGCTAGACTCGTGCTGGGGGCTGATCAGCCCCAGCATTTT. Amino acids: CSARLVLGADQPQHF.

The V call is TRBV20-1, the J call TRBJ1-5; D not resolved. CDR3 length equals 18 residues. Per germline, CDR1 DFQATT and CDR2 SNEGSKA (reference sequence). V dropped 2 bases and J dropped 0 bases, with 20 bases sitting between them. The DNA of the CDR3 is TGCAGTGCTAGACTACGCGAGAGGGATCACTATAGCAATCAGCCCCAGCATTTT. This gives the protein CSARLRERDHYSNQPQHF.

V is TRBV6-2 or TRBV6-3 and J is TRBJ2-5; 9 nucleotides align to TRBD1. The germline V gene encodes CDR1 MNHEY and CDR2 SVGEGT. The CDR3 has 14 residues. The trim removed 7 bases at V and 4 bases at J, leaving 7 bases unmatched. CDR3 sequence: CASKKDRGGETQYF. Written as DNA, the CDR3 is TGTGCCAGCAAAAAAGACAGGGGGGGAGAGACCCAGTACTTC.

This clonotype appeared a few times. The genes are TRBV6-1 and TRBJ2-4; TRBD1 matches 8 bases. The V segment lost 5 bases and the J segment 9 bases; nucleotides outside the gene matches: 9. CDR1 is MNHNS, CDR2 SASEGT, per germline. CDR3 length equals 14 residues. CDR3 nucleotide sequence: TGTGCCAGCAGTTCACCGGACAGGGTGGGCATTCAGTACTTC. Translating it yields CASSSPDRVGIQYF.

This clonotype was seen many times. V is TRBV6-2 or TRBV6-3 and J is TRBJ2-2; D call uncertain. The V end lost 6 bases, the J end lost 4 bases, and 9 bases lay between the germline ends. The CDR3 runs to 13 residues. The germline V gene encodes CDR1 MNHEY and CDR2 SVGEGT. For the CDR3, the DNA is TGTGCCAGCAGATGGATTTTCACCGGGGAGCTGTTTTTT. Translated: CASRWIFTGELFF.

About this clonotype: The junction departs from the called germline gene at one end, perhaps through a read error. The genes are TRBV4-3 and TRBJ2-3; D may be TRBD1 (5 bases). Germline assignment: CDR1 LGHNA and CDR2 YSLEER. This CDR3 region has 16 residues. The CDR3 loop reads CASSQDGNSETDTRYF. The CDR3 DNA reads TGCGCCAGCAGCCAAGACGGAAATTCGGAGACAGATACGCGGTATTTT.

The V gene is TRBV7-2, the J gene TRBJ1-6; D is ambiguous. The V gene's germline CDR1 is SGHTA and CDR2 FQGNSA. V dropped 1 base and J dropped 14 bases, with 15 bases sitting between them. The CDR3 has 14 amino acids. The CDR3 loop reads CASSLGAGGITLHF. The CDR3 bases are TGTGCCAGCAGCTTAGGGGCAGGCGGTATAACCCTCCACTTT.

This clonotype was recorded at least ten times. CDR3 sequence (DNA): TGTGCCAGCAGTCCGATCCCGGGACAGTCACTGGAGGGCTACACCTTC. This sequence encodes CASSPIPGQSLEGYTF. V gene TRBV28 combines with J gene TRBJ1-2, with 7 bases aligning to TRBD1. The V and J ends lost 5 bases and 8 bases, in that order; junction bases with no gene match: 17. Germline V lookup: CDR1 MDHEN, CDR2 SYDVKM. This CDR3 has 16 amino acids.

This clonotype was observed a handful of times. The V call is TRBV4-1, the J call TRBJ1-1; D is perhaps TRBD1 (5 bases). The CDR3 loop spans 15 amino acids. Germline values: CDR1 MGHRA, CDR2 YSYEKL. V lost 4 bases to trimming and J lost 1 base, with 13 bases between them. The CDR3 is CASSLGHSSNTEAFF. The CDR3 bases are TGCGCCAGCAGCCTGGGGCATTCATCGAACACTGAAGCTTTCTTT.

This chain connects TRBV29-1 to TRBJ2-7; D unresolved. CDR1 and CDR2 (germline): SQVTM, ANQGSEA. The V gene lost 7 bases and the J gene lost 6 bases, with 22 bases spanning the gap. The CDR3 is 14 residues long. The chain's CDR3 is CSAYEPDRAGEQYF. In nucleotides, the CDR3 is TGCAGCGCGTACGAGCCGGATCGTGCAGGCGAGCAGTACTTC.

This chain links TRBV28 with TRBJ2-7; 8 positions match TRBD1. The junction had 7 bases not matched to a gene; V was cut back by 3 bases and J by 0 bases. CDR3 length: 16 residues. Germline CDR1 is MDHEN and CDR2 is SYDVKM. CDR3 in amino acids: CASSFPGTGSSYEQYF. The CDR3 DNA follows: TGTGCCAGCAGTTTCCCCGGGACAGGCAGCTCCTACGAGCAGTACTTC.

This clonotype was observed at least ten times. The chain carries TRBV11-2 and TRBJ2-6; possibly TRBD1 for D (5 bases). Germline CDR1 and CDR2: SGHAT and FQNNGV. Trimming removed 1 base at V and 9 bases at J, with 22 bases between. CDR3 length: 18 residues. Here the CDR3 DNA reads TGTGCCAGCAGCTTAGCTCCTTTCCGAGGAAGGACACTCAACGTCCTGACTTTC. Translation: CASSLAPFRGRTLNVLTF.